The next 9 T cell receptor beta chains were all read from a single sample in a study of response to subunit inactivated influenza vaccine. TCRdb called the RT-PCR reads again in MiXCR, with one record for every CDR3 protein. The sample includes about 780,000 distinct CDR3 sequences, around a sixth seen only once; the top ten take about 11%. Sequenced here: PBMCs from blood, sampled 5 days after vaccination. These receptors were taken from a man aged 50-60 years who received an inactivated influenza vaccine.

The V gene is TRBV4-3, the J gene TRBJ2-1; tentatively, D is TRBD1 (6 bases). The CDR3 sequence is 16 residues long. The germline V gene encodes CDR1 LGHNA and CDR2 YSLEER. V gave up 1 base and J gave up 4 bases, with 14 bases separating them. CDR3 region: CASSQVSRGAYNEQFF. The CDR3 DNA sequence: TGCGCCAGCAGCCAAGTGTCCAGGGGCGCGTACAATGAGCAGTTCTTC.

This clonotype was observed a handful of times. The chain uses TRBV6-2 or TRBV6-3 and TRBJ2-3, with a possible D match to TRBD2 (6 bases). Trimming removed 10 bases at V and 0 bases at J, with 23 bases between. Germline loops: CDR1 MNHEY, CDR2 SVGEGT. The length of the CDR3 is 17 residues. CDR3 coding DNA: TGTGCCACCCGTCCTCGGCGGGATTTCTCTAGCACAGATACGCAGTATTTT. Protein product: CATRPRRDFSSTDTQYF.

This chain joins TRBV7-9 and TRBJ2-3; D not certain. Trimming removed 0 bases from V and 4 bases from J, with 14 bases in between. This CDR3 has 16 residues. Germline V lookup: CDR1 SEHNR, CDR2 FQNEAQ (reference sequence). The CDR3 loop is CASSLARFRHPDTQYF. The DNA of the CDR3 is TGTGCCAGCAGCTTAGCGCGTTTCAGGCACCCAGATACGCAGTATTTT.

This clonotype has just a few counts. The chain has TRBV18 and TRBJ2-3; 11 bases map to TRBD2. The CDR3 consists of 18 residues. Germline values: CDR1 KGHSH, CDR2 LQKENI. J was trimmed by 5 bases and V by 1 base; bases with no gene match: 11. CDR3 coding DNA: TGTGCCAGCTCACCACGTACTAGCGGGGGTCCTACAAAAGATACGCAGTATTTT. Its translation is CASSPRTSGGPTKDTQYF.

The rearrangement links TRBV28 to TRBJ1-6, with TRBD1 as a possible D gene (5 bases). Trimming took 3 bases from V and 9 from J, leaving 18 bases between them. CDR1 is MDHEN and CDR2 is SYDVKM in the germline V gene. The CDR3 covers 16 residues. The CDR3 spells CASSFVGLGGRSPLHF. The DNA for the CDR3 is TGTGCCAGCAGTTTTGTAGGGCTCGGGGGACGTTCACCCCTCCACTTT.

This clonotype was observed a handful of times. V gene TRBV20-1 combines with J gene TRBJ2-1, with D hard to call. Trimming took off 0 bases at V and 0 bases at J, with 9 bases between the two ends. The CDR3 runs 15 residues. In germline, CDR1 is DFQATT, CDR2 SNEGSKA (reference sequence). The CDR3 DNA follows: TGCAGTGCTAGAGATTTACGAGTCTCCTACAATGAGCAGTTCTTC. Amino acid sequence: CSARDLRVSYNEQFF.

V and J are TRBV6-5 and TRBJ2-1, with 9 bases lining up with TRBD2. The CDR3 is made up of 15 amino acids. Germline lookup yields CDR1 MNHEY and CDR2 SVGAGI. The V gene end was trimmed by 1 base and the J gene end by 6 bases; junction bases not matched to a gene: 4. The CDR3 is CASSYYAGGTNEQFF. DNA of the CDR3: TGTGCCAGCAGTTACTATGCGGGGGGGACCAATGAGCAGTTCTTC.

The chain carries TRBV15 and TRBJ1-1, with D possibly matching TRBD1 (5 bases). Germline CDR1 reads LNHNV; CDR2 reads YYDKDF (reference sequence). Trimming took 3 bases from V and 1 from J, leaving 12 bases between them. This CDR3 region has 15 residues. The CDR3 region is CATSSEGTANTEAFF. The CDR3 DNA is TGTGCCACCAGCAGCGAAGGGACGGCGAACACTGAAGCTTTCTTT.

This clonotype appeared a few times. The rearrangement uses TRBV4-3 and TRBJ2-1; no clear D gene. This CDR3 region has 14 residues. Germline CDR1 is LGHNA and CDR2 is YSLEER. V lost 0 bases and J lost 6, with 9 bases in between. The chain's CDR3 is CASSQEPSGNEQFF. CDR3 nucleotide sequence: TGCGCCAGCAGCCAAGAACCATCAGGCAATGAGCAGTTCTTC.